Shown below are 10 T cell receptor beta chains from a single sample sequenced in a study of OX40 agonist ivuxolimab in advanced cancers. The library was produced with the immunoSEQ multiplex PCR assay. In TCRdb, the immuneACCESS table is reduced to in-frame sequences with V and J assigned. These tables do not hold every clone; where another copy was compared, an unresolved V gene accounts for under half, and the others remain unexplained. The sample contains fewer than 100,000 clones, approximately 80% of them found a single time. Around 0.48% of the sample belongs to the ten largest clones. Sequenced here: CD4+ or CD8+ T cells sorted from blood, sampled in a trial of the OX40 agonist ivuxolimab. Receptors were obtained from an adult with an advanced solid tumor such as melanoma, head and neck, liver or kidney cancer.

The chain combines TRBV28 with TRBJ2-1; possible D gene TRBD1, 6 bases. Looked up from germline, CDR1 is MDHEN and CDR2 is SYDVKM. Trimming pared 4 bases from V and 10 bases from J, leaving 11 bases between. This CDR3 is built from 12 residues. The DNA of the CDR3 is TGTGCCAGCAGTTCCGGGACACCCGAGCAGTTCTTC. This encodes CASSSGTPEQFF.

The chain recombines TRBV27 with TRBJ2-2; TRBD2 might be the D (5 bases). This CDR3 comprises 15 residues. Trimming stripped 5 bases from V and 7 bases from J, with 17 bases between. Germline values: CDR1 MNHEY, CDR2 SMNVEV (reference sequence). The CDR3 DNA sequence: TGTGCCAGCAGTCCGAAACCACTAGAGATCGGGGAGCTGTTTTTT. Translating it yields CASSPKPLEIGELFF.

This clone has a single count. V usage is TRBV2 and J usage is TRBJ1-5; D remains ambiguous. The CDR3 extends over 14 amino acids. The germline V and J ends were trimmed by 1 base and 7 bases, with 11 bases remaining between them. Germline assignment: CDR1 SNHLY and CDR2 FYNNEI. CDR3 protein: CASSEGQIRQPQHF. In DNA, the CDR3 is TGTGCCAGCAGTGAAGGTCAGATCAGACAGCCCCAGCATTTT.

V usage is TRBV5-1 and J usage is TRBJ2-4; D may be TRBD2 (6 bases). The ends were cut back, 4 bases at V and 0 bases at J, with 17 bases in the middle. The CDR3 sequence is 17 residues long. From germline, CDR1 is SGHRS and CDR2 YFSETQ. The DNA of the CDR3 is TGCGCCAGCAGCCCCCAGCCCGGAGGGTTAGCCAAAAACATTCAGTACTTC. Translated, it gives CASSPQPGGLAKNIQYF.

The V gene is TRBV7-9, the J gene TRBJ2-5; 9 bases map to TRBD1. With V trimmed by 6 bases and J by 2 bases, 4 bases remained unmatched. The CDR3 covers 14 residues. The germline V gene encodes CDR1 SEHNR and CDR2 FQNEAQ (reference sequence). The DNA of the CDR3 is TGTGCCAGCAGTTACAGGGGGCGGCAAGAGACCCAGTACTTC. Its protein product is CASSYRGRQETQYF.

This clone occurred many times. V is TRBV6-5 and J is TRBJ1-1, with D uncertain. Germline loops: CDR1 MNHEY, CDR2 SVGAGI. Trimming cost V 1 base and J 1 base, with 4 bases left between them. This CDR3 has 13 amino acids. The DNA for the CDR3 is TGTGCCAGCAGTTACTGGGGGAACACTGAAGCTTTCTTT. Translated: CASSYWGNTEAFF.

V is TRBV21-1 and J is TRBJ2-7. TRBV21-1 is a pseudogene. This CDR3 spans 15 amino acids. The CDR3 DNA is TGTGCCAGCAGCAAAGAGTCGTTGGGGAATTACGAGCAGTACGTC. This gives the protein CASSKESLGNYEQYV.

The J gene is TRBJ1-5, the V gene TRBV19; 9 positions agree with TRBD1. The trim removed 9 bases at V and 0 bases at J, leaving 6 bases unmatched. Per the germline V gene, CDR1 is LNHDA and CDR2 is SQIVND (reference sequence). This CDR3 has 15 amino acids. DNA of the CDR3: TGTGCCAGCGGACAGGGGTACTATAGCAATCAGCCCCAGCATTTT. This translates into CASGQGYYSNQPQHF.

The chain links TRBV28 to TRBJ2-5, with 8 bases fitting TRBD2. CDR3 length equals 14 residues. J was trimmed by 4 bases and V by 6 bases; bases with no gene match: 7. Germline V gene lookup returns CDR1 MDHEN and CDR2 SYDVKM. The CDR3 loop is CASSPGGRGETQYF. The CDR3 nucleotides read TGTGCCAGCAGCCCGGGGGGGCGGGGAGAGACCCAGTACTTC.

V gene TRBV11-1 combines with J gene TRBJ2-7, with D perhaps TRBD1 (6 bases). The CDR3 has 15 amino acids. The V gene lost 4 bases and the J gene lost 1 base, with 14 bases spanning the gap. Per the germline V gene, CDR1 is SGHAT and CDR2 is FQDESV (reference sequence). Here the CDR3 DNA reads TGTGCCAGCAGCTCCGGACAGATACTTTCCTACGAGCAGTACTTC. This codes for CASSSGQILSYEQYF.